This T cell receptor (beta chain) was observed in a study of T cell responses to AZD1222 COVID-19 vaccine. Study-level results: Two AZD1222 doses significantly raised spike-specific TCR breadth and depth over controls. Repertoire sampling was restricted to post-peak T cell response timepoints. Donors were chiefly white British, with a greater number of females, and clonal diversity was perhaps underestimated. Unmutated variant regions reportedly attract nearly half of all spike-specific TCRs.

Per germline, CDR1 LGHDT and CDR2 YNNKEL (reference sequence). The CDR3 extends over 16 amino acids. V lost 4 bases to trimming and J lost 5 bases; unmatched junction nucleotides: 9. Assay: immunoSEQ multiplex PCR; the TCRdb copy retains only in-frame clones and omits some. The data hold 75,000 to 100,000 clones, with 75% to 90% observed a single time. As for this clone: Its antigen is not identified.

This TCR was recovered from an adult in good health. The chain recombines TRBV3-1 (or the pseudogene TRBV3-2) with TRBJ2-7; 12 bases line up with TRBD2. The sample was peripheral blood, taken on day 0 of AZD1222 vaccination. The CDR3 DNA follows: TGTGCCAGCAGCCCTCCACTAGCGGGAGGTTTCCACGAGCAGTACTTC. Its translation: CASSPPLAGGFHEQYF.